This TCR beta chain was sequenced for a study of blood T cell repertoires in COVID-19. Overall study: Acute and convalescent COVID-19 specimens originated in the United States, Italy and Spain. From T cells, B-cell-depleted T cells, or PBMCs came the material, which was cDNA or gDNA.

The germline V gene encodes CDR1 LGHNA and CDR2 YNFKEQ. V was clipped by 0 bases and J by 0 bases; unmatched bases: 1. The CDR3 contains 17 residues. As concerns this clone: This same CDR3 is encoded by further DNA sequences in the sample.

Authors' analysis steps: The authors estimated nucleated cell counts from reference gene primer amplification. TCRdb's table, derived via immunoSEQ multiplex PCR, lists solely in-frame clones and lacks some. Clone size and V and J calls were adopted from that table, with D and trimming inferred from the DNA. The sample has 240,000 or so clones, about four fifths seen once; the top ten hold around 9.6%. This chain links TRBV4-2 with TRBJ2-2; 10 bases agree with TRBD2. The receptor was derived from a woman of 80 years or more with acute or convalescent COVID-19. Specimen: peripheral blood. CDR3 DNA: TGTGCCAGCAGCCAAGACGGACTAGCGGCGAACACCGGGGAGCTGTTTTTT. As protein: CASSQDGLAANTGELFF.